This record concerns one TCR beta chain sequence. This clonotype has just a few counts. Its antigen specificity is not known. Per-base quality was not reported, and no clone a single base away is much larger than it. PBMCs were isolated by Ficoll-Paque density gradient centrifugation. Sequencing relied on an Illumina NovaSeq 6000. TCRalpha and TCRbeta cDNA libraries were constructed by 5'RACE with constant-segment primers, with sample barcodes and unique molecular identifiers being introduced. RNA was extracted from every sample with Trizol reagent. Library amplification was performed in two PCR steps, and a second sample barcode and Illumina TruSeq adapters were introduced in the second step. The libraries were sequenced on an Illumina NovaSeq using 2 x 150 bp paired-end reads. Regarding the original processing steps: Demultiplexing of reads and collapsing into UMI-guided consensus sequences were performed with migec v1.2.7. Using mixcr v2.1.11, UMI consensuses were aligned to TRA and TRB V and J templates and then assembled into clonotypes. Clonotypes were classified as expanded or contracted when called significant by both edgeR and NoisET, with noise models trained on biological replicates. For edgeR calls, a false discovery rate-adjusted p below 0.01 and a log2 fold-change threshold of 1 were applied. PCA with hierarchical clustering of max-normalized trajectories of the 1000 most abundant clonotypes was used as exploratory dynamics analysis. The CD4 or CD8 phenotype of responding clones was assigned using the separately sequenced CD4+ and CD8+ repertoires. In TCRdb, the public reads were trimmed at Q25 with fastp and aligned with MiXCR, with productive beta chains retained. Rows with one shared CDR3 protein collapse into an entry with the most common genes and DNA. These V and J calls originate from TCRdb's pipeline instead of the authors' own analysis. The sample table records approximately 500,000 distinct CDR3 sequences; more than 20% of these occur just once. About an eighth of the sample is held by the ten biggest clonotypes.

The junction shows trimming of 1 base on V and 7 bases on J, and the gene matches do not reach 14 bases of it. There are 18 amino acids in the CDR3, from cysteine to phenylalanine inclusive. This entry keeps only the CDR3 DNA: 54 bases, framed from base 1. The germline V gene specifies LGHNA as CDR1 and YNFKEQ as CDR2. The data originate from a study of T-cell memory formation after mild COVID-19 (dated by TCRdb to about 2021). Notes on the research overall: TCR sequence clusters from the two donors were found to be largely donor specific. Longitudinal TCRalpha and TCRbeta repertoire sequencing tracked T-cell clones expanding and contracting after mild COVID-19 in a couple of donors. The cohort was made up of two young adult volunteers, one female and one male, who were previously healthy.

General findings and caveats noted by the study authors: Contracting CD4+ clones appeared mostly in the CM and EM memory subsets, whereas CD8+ clones were enriched in EMRA. From day 15 to 85, contracting clones showed balanced CD4/CD8 phenotypes, whereas a second wave of clones that expanded from day 15 to 37 leaned towards CD4+. Some responding clones were found in pre-infection memory, which suggests that pre-existing cross-reactive memory T cells took part in the SARS-CoV-2 response. The study covered only two mild cases, and larger cohorts including severe cases with pre-infection samples were considered necessary. The second-wave clones that peaked on day 37 were not confirmed to be SARS-CoV-2 specific.

The TCR was taken from an adult woman who had mild COVID-19 (a few samples of this study predate the infection). The sample titles of this study are shuffled in the database, so cell type and time point are left out; the donor was told from shared clones. The sequence is built from TRBV4-2 and TRBJ2-2; 8 bases in between match TRBD2. Material: PBMCs or a T cell subset sorted from them (not recorded which). Here the CDR3 is given as CASSQGSASERGFGELFF. In nucleotide form, the sequence is TGTGCCAGCAGCCAAGGGTCCGCCTCGGAGCGGGGGTTCGGGGAGCTGTTTTTT.